The sequence of this T cell receptor (beta chain) was determined in a study of CDR3 diversity in severe acne. J lost 5 bases, V lost 6 bases, and 7 bases had no gene match. The germline V gene has CDR1 SGHRS and CDR2 YFSETQ. The CDR3 loop spans 15 amino acids. TCRdb called the PCR reads again in MiXCR, with one record for every CDR3 protein. The table has approximately 80,000 distinct CDR3 sequences, over 40% seen once. Input material: blood. The J gene is TRBJ2-2, the V gene TRBV5-1; 10 nucleotides line up with TRBD1. This receptor was obtained from a male donor in good health, without acne. The CDR3 spells CASTMGQGMTGELFF. CDR3 in DNA: TGCGCCAGCACGATGGGACAGGGGATGACCGGGGAGCTGTTTTTT. Full variable domain (missing parts from reference TRBV5-1 and TRBJ2-2): KAGVTQTPRYLIKTRGQQVTLSCSPISGHRSVSWYQQTPGQGLQFLFEYFSETQRNKGNFPGRFSGRQFSNSRSEMNVSTLELGDSALYLCASTMGQGMTGELFFGEGSRLTVL.